Below, 27 T cell receptor beta chains from the same sample are listed, as sequenced in a study of cytomegalovirus exposure and HLA in healthy donors. Both 60 Vbeta primers and 13 Jbeta primers went into the PCR. Repertoires were generated with immunoSEQ multiplex PCR, while TCRdb's copy carries only in-frame clones and drops some. The data hold 110,000 to 150,000 clones, with around 70% observed a single time. The source material was PBMCs. Receptors were obtained from a man aged 35-49 years in good health and CMV-seronegative.

The rearrangement links TRBV4-2 to TRBJ2-3; 13 bases agree with TRBD2. The CDR3 covers 17 residues. Germline V gives CDR1 LGHNA, CDR2 YNFKEQ. The ends lost 4 bases at V and 5 bases at J; junction bases unmatched: 9. The chain's CDR3 is CASSPGLAGIRLDTQYF. Here the CDR3 DNA reads TGTGCCAGCAGCCCGGGACTAGCGGGGATACGCTTAGATACGCAGTATTTT.

The J gene is TRBJ1-2, the V gene TRBV6-5; D not resolved. CDR1 MNHEY and CDR2 SVGAGI come from the germline V gene. Trimming cost V 2 bases and J 4 bases, with 8 bases left between them. CDR3 length: 13 residues. The CDR3 reads CASSYSWAYGYTF. The CDR3 DNA reads TGTGCCAGCAGTTACAGTTGGGCCTATGGCTACACCTTC.

The chain carries TRBV19 and TRBJ1-1; D gene ambiguous. Trimming stripped 4 bases from V and 1 base from J, with 13 bases between. This CDR3 region has 15 residues. CDR1 is LNHDA, CDR2 SQIVND, per germline (reference sequence). The chain's CDR3 is CASSTLGRRNTEAFF. In DNA form, the CDR3 reads TGTGCCAGTAGTACTCTAGGGAGACGGAACACTGAAGCTTTCTTT.

CDR3 coding DNA: TGTGCCAGCAGTTACCAGGGTGGCTACACCTTC. Its translation: CASSYQGGYTF. The genes are TRBV6-5 and TRBJ1-2, with a weak D call TRBD1 (5 bases). CDR1 MNHEY and CDR2 SVGAGI come from the germline V gene. The CDR3 length is 11 residues. Trimming shortened V by 2 bases and J by 7 bases, and 5 bases separated the two germline ends.

This chain links TRBV5-6 with TRBJ2-1; possible D gene TRBD2, 6 bases. This CDR3 region has 16 residues. In germline, CDR1 is SGHDT, CDR2 YYEEEE. Trimming took off 0 bases at V and 2 bases at J, with 12 bases between the two ends. The CDR3 reads CASSLGLTRTYNEQFF. In DNA form, the CDR3 reads TGTGCCAGCAGCTTGGGATTGACTAGAACCTACAATGAGCAGTTCTTC.

Only a few counts were recorded for this clone. J is TRBJ1-5 and V is TRBV2; no firm D call. From germline, CDR1 is SNHLY and CDR2 FYNNEI. Trimming removed 6 bases from V and 5 bases from J, with 11 bases in between. CDR3 length: 13 amino acids. This CDR3 reads CASRADNYQPQHF. As DNA, the CDR3 is TGTGCCAGCAGGGCCGACAACTATCAGCCCCAGCATTTT. Looking up the rest from reference TRBV2 and TRBJ1-5 gives the full variable domain: EPEVTQTPSHQVTQMGQEVILRCVPISNHLYFYWYRQILGQKVEFLVSFYNNEISEKSEIFDDQFSVERPDGSNFTLKIRSTKLEDSAMYFCASRADNYQPQHFGDGTRLSIL.

This chain uses TRBV28 with TRBJ1-2, with TRBD1 matching over 8 bases. V lost 3 bases to trimming and J lost 8 bases; unmatched junction nucleotides: 11. The CDR3 contains 15 residues. In germline, CDR1 is MDHEN, CDR2 SYDVKM. The CDR3: CASSFKPQGVGGYTF. CDR3 bases: TGTGCCAGCAGTTTCAAACCACAGGGGGTTGGAGGCTACACCTTC.

The rearrangement joins TRBV5-1 to TRBJ2-3; 7 bases align to TRBD2. CDR1 and CDR2 (germline): SGHRS, YFSETQ. The CDR3 is made up of 14 amino acids. V was clipped by 4 bases and J by 6 bases; unmatched bases: 8. The CDR3 is CASSVGTTRDTQYF. The CDR3 DNA follows: TGCGCCAGCAGCGTTGGGACTACCCGGGATACGCAGTATTTT.

This chain connects TRBV2 to TRBJ1-2; a weak D match, TRBD1 (5 bases). Looked up from germline, CDR1 is SNHLY and CDR2 is FYNNEI. The CDR3 extends over 14 amino acids. V was cut by 5 bases and J by 8 bases, with 18 bases left in between. The DNA for the CDR3 is TGTGCCAGCAGTTCTGGGGGGACCGGCAGCGGCTACACCTTC. Its protein is CASSSGGTGSGYTF.

This clone was recorded only once. The chain links TRBV7-6 to TRBJ1-2, with D maybe TRBD1 (6 bases). The CDR3 contains 14 residues. V was pared by 6 bases and J by 3 bases, with 14 bases between. Germline CDR1 and CDR2: SGHVS and FNYEAQ. CDR3 nucleotide sequence: TGTGCCAGCAGTCCAGCCACAGGGCACTATGGCTACACCTTC. Translation: CASSPATGHYGYTF.

V gene TRBV5-1 combines with J gene TRBJ2-7; 7 bases line up with TRBD2. The V gene's germline CDR1 is SGHRS and CDR2 YFSETQ. The CDR3 spans 14 residues. With V trimmed by 0 bases and J by 2 bases, 2 bases remained unmatched. CDR3 in DNA: TGCGCCAGCAGCTTGGAGGGGAGGGCCTACGAGCAGTACTTC. Encoded protein: CASSLEGRAYEQYF. Together with reference TRBV5-1 and TRBJ2-7, the CDR3 gives the full variable domain: KAGVTQTPRYLIKTRGQQVTLSCSPISGHRSVSWYQQTPGQGLQFLFEYFSETQRNKGNFPGRFSGRQFSNSRSEMNVSTLELGDSALYLCASSLEGRAYEQYFGPGTRLTVT.

The J gene is TRBJ1-1, the V gene TRBV6-6; D gene unclear. Germline V gene sequence: CDR1 MNHNY, CDR2 SVGAGI (reference sequence). The CDR3 consists of 14 residues. Trimming shortened V by 6 bases and J by 6 bases, and 17 bases separated the two germline ends. This chain's CDR3 is CASSQGRERAEAFF. The CDR3 bases are TGTGCCAGCAGCCAAGGGAGGGAGAGGGCTGAAGCTTTCTTT.

V gene TRBV2 combines with J gene TRBJ2-2, with 10 bases lining up with TRBD2. J gave up 4 bases and V 3 bases, and 8 bases lay outside the gene matches. Germline V gene lookup returns CDR1 SNHLY and CDR2 FYNNEI. The CDR3 length is 17 residues. The DNA of the CDR3 is TGTGCCAGCAGTGACATCGAACTAGCGGGATCCACCGGGGAGCTGTTTTTT. Translated, it gives CASSDIELAGSTGELFF.

V usage is TRBV15 and J usage is TRBJ2-5, with TRBD2 as a possible D gene (6 bases). Germline CDR1 and CDR2: LNHNV and YYDKDF (reference sequence). The CDR3 contains 15 residues. V lost 0 bases, J lost 6 bases, and 14 bases lay in between. CDR3 loop: CATSRDLSGGQTQYF. DNA for the CDR3: TGTGCCACCAGCAGAGATCTTAGCGGAGGCCAGACCCAGTACTTC.

The V and J genes are TRBV28 and TRBJ1-1, with unresolved D. Per germline, CDR1 MDHEN and CDR2 SYDVKM. The V end lost 4 bases, the J end lost 1 base, and 10 bases lay between the germline ends. The CDR3 has 14 amino acids. The CDR3, as DNA: TGTGCCAGCAGTTCGCCGCGGGAGAACACTGAAGCTTTCTTT. Residues: CASSSPRENTEAFF.

V and J are TRBV5-4 and TRBJ2-2; no clear D gene. This CDR3 has 15 amino acids. With 0 bases removed from V and 1 base from J, the gap between germline ends came to 7 bases. The V gene's germline CDR1 is SGHNT and CDR2 YYREEE (reference sequence). The CDR3 here is CASSLVAGNTGELFF. The DNA for the CDR3 is TGTGCCAGCAGCTTGGTTGCCGGGAACACCGGGGAGCTGTTTTTT.

The rearrangement joins TRBV28 to TRBJ1-1; TRBD1 matches at 11 bases. V was pared by 3 bases and J by 5 bases, with 5 bases of the junction left unmatched. CDR3 length equals 15 residues. CDR1 MDHEN and CDR2 SYDVKM come from the germline V gene. The CDR3 coding sequence is TGTGCCAGCAGTTTTGGGGACAGGGGGAGGACTGAAGCTTTCTTT. This sequence encodes CASSFGDRGRTEAFF. The variable domain in full, completed from reference TRBV28 and TRBJ1-1, reads DVKVTQSSRYLVKRTGEKVFLECVQDMDHENMFWYRQDPGLGLRLIYFSYDVKMKEKGDIPEGYSVSREKKERFSLILESASTNQTSMYLCASSFGDRGRTEAFFGQGTRLTVV.

This clone was observed a few times. The rearrangement joins TRBV27 to TRBJ1-4, with 10 bases fitting TRBD1. This CDR3 spans 14 amino acids. The ends lost 8 bases at V and 6 bases at J; junction bases unmatched: 6. Germline V lookup: CDR1 MNHEY, CDR2 SMNVEV (reference sequence). The CDR3 DNA is TGTGCCAGCCCGGGGGGGACAGGGGATGAAAAACTGTTTTTT. Translated, it gives CASPGGTGDEKLFF.

This clone has just one count. The genes are TRBV7-2 and TRBJ1-2; a weak D match, TRBD1 (5 bases). The V end was cut by 1 base, the J end by 1 base, with 7 bases between. This CDR3 is 14 amino acids long. Germline V gene data show CDR1 as SGHTA and CDR2 as FQGNSA. The CDR3 reads CASSLGRVNYGYTF. As DNA, the CDR3 is TGTGCCAGCAGCTTAGGCAGGGTTAACTATGGCTACACCTTC.

The chain has TRBV7-9 and TRBJ2-7; 8 bases line up with TRBD1. The CDR3 consists of 17 residues. Germline V lookup: CDR1 SEHNR, CDR2 FQNEAQ (reference sequence). V was clipped by 1 base and J by 5 bases; unmatched bases: 13. CDR3 loop: CASSLVGQGGRAHEQYF. Here the CDR3 DNA reads TGTGCCAGCAGCTTAGTTGGACAGGGAGGTCGGGCCCACGAGCAGTACTTC.

The count of this clone is one. V and J are TRBV7-9 and TRBJ2-7; 7 bases agree with TRBD2. Trimming removed 5 bases from V and 3 bases from J; junction bases left unmatched: 10. The CDR3 sequence is 15 residues long. The V gene's germline CDR1 is SEHNR and CDR2 FQNEAQ (reference sequence). The CDR3 is CASSGSGLSFYEQYF. The CDR3 DNA follows: TGTGCCAGCAGCGGTAGCGGGCTCTCCTTCTACGAGCAGTACTTC.

This rearrangement joins TRBV5-1 to TRBJ2-5; 10 bases match TRBD1. CDR1 is SGHRS and CDR2 is YFSETQ in the germline V gene. With V trimmed by 0 bases and J by 0 bases, 2 bases remained unmatched. This CDR3 spans 16 amino acids. The DNA for the CDR3 is TGCGCCAGCAGCTTGGGGACAGGGGGTCACCAAGAGACCCAGTACTTC. This codes for CASSLGTGGHQETQYF.

The chain is built from TRBV7-8 and TRBJ2-5, with 9 bases identical to TRBD2. Germline V gene lookup returns CDR1 SGHVS and CDR2 FQNEAQ. The length of the CDR3 is 15 residues. J was trimmed by 5 bases and V by 1 base; bases with no gene match: 5. For the CDR3, the DNA is TGTGCCAGCAGCTTAGGTTTAGCGGGAGTTGAGACCCAGTACTTC. Translated, it gives CASSLGLAGVETQYF.

This clone was counted between two and nine times. This chain uses TRBV5-1 with TRBJ1-1; D remains ambiguous. Per germline, CDR1 SGHRS and CDR2 YFSETQ. The V gene lost 4 bases and the J gene lost 9 bases, with 19 bases spanning the gap. This CDR3 comprises 14 residues. In DNA, the CDR3 is TGCGCCAGCAGCCAATCCACAGTGGAGGAAAAAGCTTTCTTT. It codes for CASSQSTVEEKAFF.

The chain carries TRBV19 and TRBJ2-7; D unresolved. With 5 bases removed from V and 3 bases from J, the gap between germline ends came to 23 bases. CDR1 is LNHDA and CDR2 is SQIVND in the germline V gene (reference sequence). The CDR3 is 17 amino acids. The CDR3 region is CASSGMGAVAPYYEQYF. CDR3 DNA: TGTGCCAGTAGTGGCATGGGTGCGGTTGCTCCCTACTACGAGCAGTACTTC. Together with reference TRBV19 and TRBJ2-7, the CDR3 gives the full variable domain: DGGITQSPKYLFRKEGQNVTLSCEQNLNHDAMYWYRQDPGQGLRLIYYSQIVNDFQKGDIAEGYSVSREKKESFPLTVTSAQKNPTAFYLCASSGMGAVAPYYEQYFGPGTRLTVT.

The chain combines TRBV6-5 with TRBJ2-5, with D maybe TRBD2 (5 bases). Trimming took 3 bases from V and 5 from J, leaving 10 bases between them. CDR3 size: 13 residues. CDR1 is MNHEY, CDR2 SVGAGI, per germline. CDR3 sequence: CASSYRRGETQYF. In DNA form, the CDR3 reads TGTGCCAGCAGTTATCGCCGGGGTGAGACCCAGTACTTC.

The rearrangement links TRBV30 to TRBJ1-2; D gene uncertain. V was shortened by 0 bases and J by 3 bases, with 8 bases between the two germline ends. The CDR3 runs to 13 residues. In germline, CDR1 is GTSNPN, CDR2 SVGIG (reference sequence). The CDR3 bases are TGTGCCTGGAGTGTGGGCAGCCACTATGGCTACACCTTC. It encodes CAWSVGSHYGYTF.